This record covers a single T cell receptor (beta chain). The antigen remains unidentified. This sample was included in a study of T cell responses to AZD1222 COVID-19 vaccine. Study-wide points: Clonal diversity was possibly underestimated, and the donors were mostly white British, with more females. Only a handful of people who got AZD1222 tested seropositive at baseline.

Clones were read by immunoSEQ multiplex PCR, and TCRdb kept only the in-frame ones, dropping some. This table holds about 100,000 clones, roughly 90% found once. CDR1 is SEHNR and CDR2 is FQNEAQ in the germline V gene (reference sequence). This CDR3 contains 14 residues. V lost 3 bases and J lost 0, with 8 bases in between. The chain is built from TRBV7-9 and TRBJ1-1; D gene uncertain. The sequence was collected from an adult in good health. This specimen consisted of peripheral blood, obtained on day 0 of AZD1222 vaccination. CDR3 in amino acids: CASSLGNLNTEAFF. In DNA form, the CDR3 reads TGTGCCAGCAGCTTGGGGAATCTGAACACTGAAGCTTTCTTT.